These 4 T cell receptor beta chains were all obtained from the same sample, sequenced in a study of T cells in Graves' hyperthyroidism and ophthalmopathy. There were TCR beta CDR3 regions amplified from RNA transcripts. TCR CDR3 underwent first-round RT-PCR with the HTBI primer set. TCRdb processed the multiplex PCR reads anew with MiXCR; each CDR3 protein has one entry. Of roughly 250,000 distinct CDR3 sequences in the sample, 14% to 15% were seen once. What was sequenced was blood. These receptors all stem from a woman aged 40 to 50 with Graves' hyperthyroidism that later progressed to Graves' ophthalmopathy.

This clonotype has just a few counts. V usage is TRBV18 and J usage is TRBJ2-4, with D possibly TRBD2 on 6 matching bases. The CDR3 totals 14 residues. V lost 5 bases and J lost 0, with 8 bases in between. The germline gives CDR1 KGHSH, CDR2 LQKENI. The CDR3 DNA follows: TGTGCCAGCTCAGGGGGGTTAGCCAAAAACATTCAGTACTTC. Its translation: CASSGGLAKNIQYF.

Of note for this clonotype: This may arise from a read error, as a much more abundant clone is one base away. The chain is built from TRBV18 and TRBJ2-7; weak D call: TRBD2 (6 bases). The CDR3 extends over 14 amino acids. Trimming stripped 5 bases from V and 0 bases from J, with 11 bases between. Germline V gene lookup returns CDR1 KGHSH and CDR2 LQKENI. The DNA for the CDR3 is TGTGCCAGCTCAGGACGGGGGAGCTCCTACGAGCAGTACTTC. It is translated as CASSGRGSSYEQYF.

As regards this clonotype: This may be a read error, as it is one base from a much larger clone. J is TRBJ2-3 and V is TRBV13; D is unclear. The germline CDR1 and CDR2 sequences are PRHDT and FYEKMQ (reference sequence). Trimming pared 4 bases from V and 6 bases from J, leaving 20 bases between. This CDR3 spans 16 amino acids. This CDR3 reads CASSSEELKISDTQYF. The CDR3 nucleotides are TGTGCCAGCAGCTCCGAGGAGCTCAAGATTAGCGATACGCAGTATTTT.

Points on this clonotype: This may stem from a read error, because a much larger clone lies one nucleotide away. This chain connects TRBV10-3 to TRBJ1-5; the match to TRBD1 covers 7 bases. CDR3 length equals 15 residues. V trimming: 6 bases; J trimming: 1 base; junction bases outside the gene matches: 6. Germline V gene lookup returns CDR1 ENHRY and CDR2 SYGVKD. The CDR3 sequence is CAISGTGASNQPQHF. In nucleotides, the CDR3 is TGTGCCATCAGCGGAACAGGGGCAAGCAATCAGCCCCAGCATTTT.